This T cell receptor beta chain is drawn from a study of beta chain features in type 1 diabetes. This clone was found a few times. Its antigen is currently unknown. As every portion of the isolated RNA was reverse transcribed, the sequencing read expressed TCRB transcripts. Sequencing used immunoSEQ multiplex PCR; TCRdb keeps in-frame clones, though not all of them. The sample includes under 150,000 clones, approximately 9% of them seen just once. Blood was collected once per donor into heparin, averaging around 0.11 L. Germline CDR1 is LNHDA and CDR2 is SQIVND (reference sequence). The V and J ends lost 8 bases and 4 bases respectively, with 18 bases between them. The CDR3 runs to 15 residues. Findings and caveats of the study: Healthy donors had naive, central memory and Treg TCRB repertoires that appeared less similar than those seen among patients. PCR could preferentially amplify shorter templates, alike in patients and controls. A moderate, significant TCRB CDR3 shortening appeared in type 1 diabetes across four CD4+ subsets. Junctions at VDJ sites from type 1 diabetes patients had fewer insertions and more deletions.

V and J are TRBV19 and TRBJ1-5, with a weak D call TRBD1 (6 bases). The sequenced sample was central memory CD4+ T cells from blood. The receptor's source is a man aged 30 to 45 with type 1 diabetes. The CDR3 DNA sequence: TGTGCCAGTTCTCTGGGGGGGACACTTAATCAGCCCCAGCATTTT. The encoded protein is CASSLGGTLNQPQHF.